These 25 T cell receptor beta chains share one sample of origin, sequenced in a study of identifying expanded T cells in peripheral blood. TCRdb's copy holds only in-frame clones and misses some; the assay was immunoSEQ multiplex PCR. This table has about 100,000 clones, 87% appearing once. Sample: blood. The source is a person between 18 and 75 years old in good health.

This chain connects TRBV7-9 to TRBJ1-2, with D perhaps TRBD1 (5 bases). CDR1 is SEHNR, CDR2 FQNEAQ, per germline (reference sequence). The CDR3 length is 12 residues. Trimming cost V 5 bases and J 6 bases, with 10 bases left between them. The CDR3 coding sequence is TGTGCCAGCAGCAGACAGCGCGATGGCTACACCTTC. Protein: CASSRQRDGYTF.

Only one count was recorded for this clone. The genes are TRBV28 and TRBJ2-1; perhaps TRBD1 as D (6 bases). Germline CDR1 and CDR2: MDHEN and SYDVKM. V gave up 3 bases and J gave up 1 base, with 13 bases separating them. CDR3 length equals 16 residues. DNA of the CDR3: TGTGCCAGCAGTTTCCCTGAGGGGGTTTCCTACAATGAGCAGTTCTTC. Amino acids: CASSFPEGVSYNEQFF.

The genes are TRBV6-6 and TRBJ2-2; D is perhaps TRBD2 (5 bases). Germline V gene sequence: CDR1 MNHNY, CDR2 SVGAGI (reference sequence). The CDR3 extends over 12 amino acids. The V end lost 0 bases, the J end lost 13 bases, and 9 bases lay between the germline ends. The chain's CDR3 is CASSYSVGRLFF. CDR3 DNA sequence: TGTGCCAGCAGTTACTCGGTTGGGAGGCTGTTTTTT.

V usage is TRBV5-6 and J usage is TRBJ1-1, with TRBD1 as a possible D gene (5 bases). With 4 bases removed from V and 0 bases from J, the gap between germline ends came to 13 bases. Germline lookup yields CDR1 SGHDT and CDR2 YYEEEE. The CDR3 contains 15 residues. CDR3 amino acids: CASSLLGPMNTEAFF. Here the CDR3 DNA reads TGTGCCAGCAGCCTCCTGGGACCTATGAACACTGAAGCTTTCTTT.

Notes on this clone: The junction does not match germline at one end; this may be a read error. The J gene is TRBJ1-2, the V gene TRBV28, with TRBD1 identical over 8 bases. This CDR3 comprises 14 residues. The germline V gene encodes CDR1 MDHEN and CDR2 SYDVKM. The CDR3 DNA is TGTGCCAGCAGCCAAACTGGACAGCCCGCGACAGGGGCCTTC. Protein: CASSQTGQPATGAF.

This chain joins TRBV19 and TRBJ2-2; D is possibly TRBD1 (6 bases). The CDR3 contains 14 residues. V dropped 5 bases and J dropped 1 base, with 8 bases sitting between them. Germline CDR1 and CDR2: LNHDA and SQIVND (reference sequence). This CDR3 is CASSEGVNTGELFF. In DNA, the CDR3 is TGTGCCAGTAGTGAGGGGGTGAACACCGGGGAGCTGTTTTTT. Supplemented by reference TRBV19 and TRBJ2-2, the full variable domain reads DGGITQSPKYLFRKEGQNVTLSCEQNLNHDAMYWYRQDPGQGLRLIYYSQIVNDFQKGDIAEGYSVSREKKESFPLTVTSAQKNPTAFYLCASSEGVNTGELFFGEGSRLTVL.

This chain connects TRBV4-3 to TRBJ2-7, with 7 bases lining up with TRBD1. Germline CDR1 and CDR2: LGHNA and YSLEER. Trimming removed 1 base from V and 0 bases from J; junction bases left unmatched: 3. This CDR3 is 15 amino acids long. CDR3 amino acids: CASSQGTGSSYEQYF. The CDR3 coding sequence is TGCGCCAGCAGCCAAGGGACAGGCAGCTCCTACGAGCAGTACTTC.

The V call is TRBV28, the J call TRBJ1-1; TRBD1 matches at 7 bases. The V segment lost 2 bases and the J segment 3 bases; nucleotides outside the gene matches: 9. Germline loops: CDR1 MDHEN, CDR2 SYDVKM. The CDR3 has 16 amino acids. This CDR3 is CASSLVGGAFDTEAFF. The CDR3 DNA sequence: TGTGCCAGCAGTTTAGTAGGGGGCGCGTTCGACACTGAAGCTTTCTTT.

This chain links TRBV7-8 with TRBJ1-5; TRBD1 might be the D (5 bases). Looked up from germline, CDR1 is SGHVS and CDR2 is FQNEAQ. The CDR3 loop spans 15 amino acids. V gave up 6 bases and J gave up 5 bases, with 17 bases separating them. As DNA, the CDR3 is TGTGCCAGCAGTCGATGGAGACAGATGGATCAGCCCCAGCATTTT. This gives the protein CASSRWRQMDQPQHF.

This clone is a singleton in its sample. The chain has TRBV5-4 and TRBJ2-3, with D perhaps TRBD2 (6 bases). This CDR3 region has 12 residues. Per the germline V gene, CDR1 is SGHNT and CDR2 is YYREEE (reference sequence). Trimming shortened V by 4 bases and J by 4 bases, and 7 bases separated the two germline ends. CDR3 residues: CASSPGADTQYF. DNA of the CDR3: TGTGCCAGCAGCCCGGGGGCAGATACGCAGTATTTT.

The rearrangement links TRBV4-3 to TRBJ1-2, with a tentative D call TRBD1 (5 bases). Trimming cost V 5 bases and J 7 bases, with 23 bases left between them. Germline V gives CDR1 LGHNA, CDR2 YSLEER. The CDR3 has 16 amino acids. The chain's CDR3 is CASSTFTLGEGRGYTF. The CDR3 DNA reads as TGCGCCAGCAGCACCTTCACCCTCGGGGAGGGACGTGGCTACACCTTC.

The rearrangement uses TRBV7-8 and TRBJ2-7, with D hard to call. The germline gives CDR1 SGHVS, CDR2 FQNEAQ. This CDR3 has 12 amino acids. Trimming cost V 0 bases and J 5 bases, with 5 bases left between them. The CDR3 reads CASSLAGDEQYF. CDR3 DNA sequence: TGTGCCAGCAGCTTAGCGGGTGACGAGCAGTACTTC.

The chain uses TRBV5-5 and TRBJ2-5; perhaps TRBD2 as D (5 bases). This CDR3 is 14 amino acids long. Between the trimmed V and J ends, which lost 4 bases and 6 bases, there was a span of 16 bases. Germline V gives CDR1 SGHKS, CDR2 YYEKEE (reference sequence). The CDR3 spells CASSPGSSGKTQYF. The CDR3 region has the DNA TGTGCCAGCAGCCCTGGTAGCTCGGGAAAGACCCAGTACTTC.

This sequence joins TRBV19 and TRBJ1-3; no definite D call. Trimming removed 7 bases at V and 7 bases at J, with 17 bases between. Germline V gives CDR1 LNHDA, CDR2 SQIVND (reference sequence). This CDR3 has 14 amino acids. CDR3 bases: TGTGCCAGTATCTTGGGCCCTCGGGCGAACACCATATATTTT. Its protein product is CASILGPRANTIYF.

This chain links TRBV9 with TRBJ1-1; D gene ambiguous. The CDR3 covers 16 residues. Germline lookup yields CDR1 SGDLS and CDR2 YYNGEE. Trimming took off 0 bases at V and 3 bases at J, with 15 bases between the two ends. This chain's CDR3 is CASSVGVRRVDTEAFF. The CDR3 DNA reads TGTGCCAGCAGCGTAGGGGTCCGGAGGGTGGACACTGAAGCTTTCTTT. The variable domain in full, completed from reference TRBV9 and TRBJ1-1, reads DSGVTQTPKHLITATGQRVTLRCSPRSGDLSVYWYQQSLDQGLQFLIQYYNGEERAKGNILERFSAQQFPDLHSELNLSSLELGDSALYFCASSVGVRRVDTEAFFGQGTRLTVV.

CDR3 region: CASSLSGLAGVYSTDTQYF. DNA of the CDR3: TGTGCCAGCAGCTTGAGCGGACTAGCGGGGGTATATAGCACAGATACGCAGTATTTT. The chain is built from TRBV7-9 and TRBJ2-3, with 13 bases that match TRBD2. This CDR3 has 19 residues. V lost 3 bases to trimming and J lost 0 bases; unmatched junction nucleotides: 9. CDR1 and CDR2 from the germline V gene are SEHNR and FQNEAQ (reference sequence). Full variable domain (rest looked up from reference TRBV7-9 and TRBJ2-3): DTGVSQNPRHKITKRGQNVTFRCDPISEHNRLYWYRQTLGQGPEFLTYFQNEAQLEKSRLLSDRFSAERPKGSFSTLEIQRTEQGDSAMYLCASSLSGLAGVYSTDTQYFGPGTRLTVL.

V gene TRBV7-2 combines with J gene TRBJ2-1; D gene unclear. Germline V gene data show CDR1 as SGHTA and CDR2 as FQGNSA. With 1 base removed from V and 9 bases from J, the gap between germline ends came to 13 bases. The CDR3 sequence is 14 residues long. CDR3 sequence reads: CASSLVRLEAEQFF. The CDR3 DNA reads TGTGCCAGCAGCTTAGTAAGGCTAGAGGCTGAGCAGTTCTTC.

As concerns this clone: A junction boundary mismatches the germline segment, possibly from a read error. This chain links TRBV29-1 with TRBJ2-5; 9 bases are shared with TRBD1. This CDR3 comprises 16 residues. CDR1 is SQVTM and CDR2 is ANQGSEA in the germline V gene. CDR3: CSVEGWTGAIQETQYF. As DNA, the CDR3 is TGCAGCGTCGAAGGGTGGACAGGGGCGATTCAAGAGACCCAGTACTTC.

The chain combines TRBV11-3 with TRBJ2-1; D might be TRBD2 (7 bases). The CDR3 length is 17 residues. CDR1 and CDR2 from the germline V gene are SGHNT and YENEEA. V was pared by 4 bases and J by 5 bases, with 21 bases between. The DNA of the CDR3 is TGTGCCAGCAGCTCTGGGGGATGGGGGGGGCCCCACAATGAGCAGTTCTTC. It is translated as CASSSGGWGGPHNEQFF.

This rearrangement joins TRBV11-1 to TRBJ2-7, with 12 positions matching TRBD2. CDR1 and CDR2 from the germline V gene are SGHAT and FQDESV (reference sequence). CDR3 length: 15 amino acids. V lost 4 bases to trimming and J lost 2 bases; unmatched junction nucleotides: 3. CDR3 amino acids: CASSSLAGGTYEQYF. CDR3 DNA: TGTGCCAGCAGCTCACTAGCGGGGGGAACCTACGAGCAGTACTTC.

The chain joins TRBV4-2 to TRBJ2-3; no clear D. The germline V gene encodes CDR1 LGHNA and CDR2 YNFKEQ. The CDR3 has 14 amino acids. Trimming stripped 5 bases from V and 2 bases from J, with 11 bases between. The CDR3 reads CASSAQTNTDTQYF. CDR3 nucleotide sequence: TGTGCCAGCAGCGCACAGACCAACACAGATACGCAGTATTTT.

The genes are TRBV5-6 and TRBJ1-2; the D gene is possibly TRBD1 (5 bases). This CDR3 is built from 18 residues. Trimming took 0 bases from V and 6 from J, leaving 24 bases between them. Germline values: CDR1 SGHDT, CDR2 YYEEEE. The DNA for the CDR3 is TGTGCCAGCAGCTTGGCCTACGGCAGGTCAATACGGGGGGATGGCTACACCTTC. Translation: CASSLAYGRSIRGDGYTF.

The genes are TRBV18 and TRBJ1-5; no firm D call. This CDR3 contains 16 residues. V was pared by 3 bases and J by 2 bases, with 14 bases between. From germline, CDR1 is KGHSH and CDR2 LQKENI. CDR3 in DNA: TGTGCCAGCTCACCGGCCTTGTGGGAGGGCAATCAGCCCCAGCATTTT. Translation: CASSPALWEGNQPQHF.

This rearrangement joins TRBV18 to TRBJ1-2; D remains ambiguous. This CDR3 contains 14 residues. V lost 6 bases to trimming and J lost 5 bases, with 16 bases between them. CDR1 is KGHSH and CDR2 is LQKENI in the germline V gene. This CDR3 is CASSDQAVFYGYTF. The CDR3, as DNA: TGTGCCAGCTCCGACCAGGCGGTTTTTTATGGCTACACCTTC.

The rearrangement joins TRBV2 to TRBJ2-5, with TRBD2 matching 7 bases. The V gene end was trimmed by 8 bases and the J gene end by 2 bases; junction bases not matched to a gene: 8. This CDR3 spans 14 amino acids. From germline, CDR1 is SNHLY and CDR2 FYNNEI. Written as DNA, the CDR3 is TGTGCCAGCGTCCTCCTAGCGGCACAAGAGACCCAGTACTTC. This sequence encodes CASVLLAAQETQYF.